Reported below is one T cell receptor (beta chain). This record comes from a study of tumor and adjacent non-tumor tissue in lung cancer. RNA was extracted from bulk tissue without any cell sorting. The library came from three nested PCR rounds adapted from ARM-PCR protocols. TCRdb processed the multiplex PCR reads anew with MiXCR; each CDR3 protein has one entry. The sample contains 200,000 to 250,000 distinct CDR3 sequences, roughly 70% of which appear only once. CDR3 length: 13 residues. V shed 7 bases and J shed 6 bases, with 17 bases lying between them. Germline V gives CDR1 SQVTM, CDR2 ANQGSEA. This receptor was identified in a man between 60 and 70 years old with non-small cell lung cancer. The rearrangement links TRBV29-1 to TRBJ2-3; D might be TRBD2 (5 bases). Sequences were obtained from lung tumor tissue. CDR3 nucleotide sequence: TGCAGCGCCGAACCCAGCGGTCATGATACGCAGTATTTT. This translates into CSAEPSGHDTQYF.